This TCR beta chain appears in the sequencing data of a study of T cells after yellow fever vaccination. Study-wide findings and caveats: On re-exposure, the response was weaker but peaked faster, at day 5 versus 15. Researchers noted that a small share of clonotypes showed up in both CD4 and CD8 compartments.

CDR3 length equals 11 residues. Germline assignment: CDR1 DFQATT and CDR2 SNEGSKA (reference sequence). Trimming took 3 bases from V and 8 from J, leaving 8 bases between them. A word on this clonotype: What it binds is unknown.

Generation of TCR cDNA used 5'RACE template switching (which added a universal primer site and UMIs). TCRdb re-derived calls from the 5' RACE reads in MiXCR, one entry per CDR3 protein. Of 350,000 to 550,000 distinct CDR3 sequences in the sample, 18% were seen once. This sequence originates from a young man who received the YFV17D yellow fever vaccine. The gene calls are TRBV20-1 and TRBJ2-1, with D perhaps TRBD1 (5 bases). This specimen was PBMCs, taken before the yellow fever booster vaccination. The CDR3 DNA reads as TGCAGTGCTAGCAGGGCCGATGAGCAGTTCTTC. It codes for CSASRADEQFF.